This T cell receptor beta chain appears in the sequencing data of a study of T cell responses to AZD1222 COVID-19 vaccine. Sequenced by immunoSEQ multiplex PCR; TCRdb stores in-frame clones only, minus some. The sample holds some 120,000 clones, 80% to 90% seen once. Comments on this clone: Its matching antigen is unknown.

Study-wide points: Following two doses of AZD1222, Spike-specific TCR breadth and depth rose. At baseline, seropositivity was found in only a handful of AZD1222 recipients.

This clonotype originated in an adult in good health. This sample comprised peripheral blood, obtained on day 0 of AZD1222 vaccination.

CDR3 sequence reads: CAWSVDGTQNSPLHF. The CDR3 region has the DNA TGTGCCTGGAGTGTAGATGGGACACAAAATTCACCCCTCCACTTT. The chain carries TRBV30 and TRBJ1-6; D might be TRBD1 (6 bases). The ends were cut back, 0 bases at V and 7 bases at J, with 13 bases in the middle. CDR1 GTSNPN and CDR2 SVGIG come from the germline V gene (reference sequence). The CDR3 extends over 15 amino acids.